This is a list of T cell receptor beta chains from one sample in a study of HIV-infected patients and healthy controls. Via MiXCR, TCRdb re-called the 5' RACE reads, giving one row per CDR3 protein. The data hold more than 15,000 distinct CDR3 sequences, with roughly 19% observed a single time. Sequencing used CD8+ T cells from blood. The receptor set was obtained from a human donor in good health. CDR3s leave out the opening cysteine and the closing phenylalanine or tryptophan. Each record gives: V gene, clone size, J gene, CDR3 protein. Clone size is not always given. Where it is, it says once, few, many or a class for expanded clones.

TRBV29-1	few	TRBJ1-2	SVVAGYGYT
TRBV27	once	TRBJ2-3	ASTPLEDQLPTDTQY
TRBV12-3/TRBV12-4	-	TRBJ1-1	ASSFGFGLSTEAF
TRBV12-3/TRBV12-4	-	TRBJ1-1	ASSLGPSGTEAF
TRBV7-8	many	TRBJ2-2	ASSFNRDHQYGELF
TRBV6-5	-	TRBJ2-7	ASSPGTSGGTMSYEQY
TRBV4-3	-	TRBJ2-2	ASSPTGSGELF
TRBV6-6	many	TRBJ1-1	ASSYQEGNTEAF
TRBV20-1	many	TRBJ2-7	SARGVRGAYEQY
TRBV6-5	few	TRBJ1-6	ASRSGHSPLH
TRBV6-6	few	TRBJ2-7	ASSSDRGQYEQY
TRBV7-6	-	TRBJ1-6	ASSSPTGADGSPLH
TRBV4-1	many	TRBJ2-7	ASSQGKSTAWYEQY
TRBV6-6	many	TRBJ1-5	ASSYEGAGINQPQH
TRBV5-6	many	TRBJ2-1	ASSLGGVSYNEQF
TRBV5-1	-	TRBJ1-4	ASSSPLDEKLY
TRBV30	few	TRBJ2-1	AWRGFGIGDNEQF
TRBV6-1	-	TRBJ2-7	ASRPGTGIYEQY
TRBV7-8	-	TRBJ2-3	ASSSRASDTQY
TRBV12-3/TRBV12-4	-	TRBJ1-5	ASSWNPNQPQH
TRBV7-9	many	TRBJ1-2	ASSAFQYGYT
TRBV11-2	many	TRBJ2-3	ASSRWGGGTDTQY
TRBV24-1	many	TRBJ2-1	ATSDYKSTEQF
TRBV7-6	many	TRBJ1-2	ASSPNEGYGYT
TRBV6-2/TRBV6-3	-	TRBJ2-5	ASSPGTSGGQETQY
TRBV25-1	once	TRBJ1-1	ASSEYGTPFTEAF
TRBV29-1	few	TRBJ2-6	SVEEGRPFSSGANVLT
TRBV6-6	-	TRBJ2-3	ASSYLRASTDTQY
TRBV5-1	-	TRBJ2-1	ASSQDYNEQF
TRBV10-3	-	TRBJ2-3	AISGWAAQDTQY
TRBV12-3/TRBV12-4	-	TRBJ2-1	ASSLGNYHNEQF
TRBV21-1	-	TRBJ1-1	ASTTPLLMNTEAF
TRBV24-1	once	TRBJ1-1	ATSARGQGGRTEAF
TRBV20-1	-	TRBJ2-7	SARGTRDYEQY